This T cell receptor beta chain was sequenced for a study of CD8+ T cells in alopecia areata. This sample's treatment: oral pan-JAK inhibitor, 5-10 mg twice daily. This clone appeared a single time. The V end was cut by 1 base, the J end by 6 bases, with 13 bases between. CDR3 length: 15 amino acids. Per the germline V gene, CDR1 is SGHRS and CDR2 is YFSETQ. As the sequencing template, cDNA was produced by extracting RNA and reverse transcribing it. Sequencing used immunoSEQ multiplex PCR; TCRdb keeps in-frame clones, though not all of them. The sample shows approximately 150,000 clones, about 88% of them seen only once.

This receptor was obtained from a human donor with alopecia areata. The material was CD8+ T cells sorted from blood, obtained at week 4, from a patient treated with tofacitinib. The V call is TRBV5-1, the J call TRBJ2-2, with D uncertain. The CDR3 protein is CASSLRPESPGELFF. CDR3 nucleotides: TGCGCCAGCAGCTTGAGGCCGGAAAGTCCCGGGGAGCTGTTTTTT.